This record concerns one TCR beta chain sequence. Its antigen is currently unknown. The template used for profiling TCR beta VDJ and CDR3 was genomic DNA. TCRdb re-called the reads with MiXCR, one entry per CDR3 protein. The profile shows about 190,000 distinct CDR3 sequences, less than 70% of them singletons. The data stem from a study of CD8+CD57+ T cells in acquired aplastic anemia. On the study more broadly: Quantities of DNA derived from sorted CD4+ and CD8+ cells averaged approximately 3 ug. Healthy donor CD4+ samples were sequenced to a depth that averaged approximately 9.9 million reads. Points from the study as a whole: Common to patients and controls were 25 to 30 CD8+ CDR3 sequences. Patients did not significantly differ from controls in CD8+ Simpson's diversity.

The germline V gene encodes CDR1 SEHNR and CDR2 FQNEAQ (reference sequence). J was trimmed by 0 bases and V by 4 bases; bases with no gene match: 6. This CDR3 comprises 16 residues. V gene TRBV7-9 combines with J gene TRBJ2-3; 8 bases line up with TRBD2. Sequenced material: sorted CD4+, CD8+, or CD8+CD57+ T cells (not recorded which) from PBMCs. This sequence originates from a human donor in good health, serving as a control. This chain's CDR3 is CASSSETSESTDTQYF. In DNA, the CDR3 is TGTGCCAGCAGCTCAGAGACTAGCGAGAGCACAGATACGCAGTATTTT.